The entry that follows covers one T cell receptor beta chain sequence. Its antigen is unidentified. The sample is drawn from a study of shared clonotypes between healthy human individuals. Looking at the study overall: Each donor's CD8 memory used one plate, CD8 naive two, each CD4 subset three. Study outcomes and limitations: Some clonotypes were shared by all four sorted-subset donors, while others were not shared. The non-shared ones had lower generation probabilities than the shared ones.

Researchers divided each subset's genomic DNA evenly across several immunoSEQ plates. TCRdb keeps only in-frame clones here, not all; method: immunoSEQ multiplex PCR. Among hundreds of thousands of clones, approximately 95% were seen once, and the ten largest hold about 0.11%. Positively selected for CCR7, the CD45RO-negative cells used as naive CD8 cells excluded terminally differentiated effector memory CD45RA+ cells. HIV-negative, healthy adults without recent acute infections or vaccinations were the donors. Germline CDR1 and CDR2: MNHNS and SASEGT. The ends lost 0 bases at V and 3 bases at J; junction bases unmatched: 10. This CDR3 has 17 residues.

The sequencing input was naive CD8+ T cells sorted from blood. V and J are TRBV6-1 and TRBJ2-7; 8 nucleotides match TRBD1. The receptor was derived from a woman aged 25 to 39 in good health. DNA for the CDR3: TGTGCCAGCAGTGAAGCAGTCCATCGACAGGGGATCTACGAGCAGTACTTC. It codes for CASSEAVHRQGIYEQYF.